This entry lists 16 T cell receptor beta chains sequenced from one sample in a study of cytomegalovirus exposure and HLA in healthy donors. Sequenced by immunoSEQ multiplex PCR; TCRdb stores in-frame clones only, minus some. The sample consists of 200,000 to 250,000 clones, 80% to 85% of them appearing once. Source material: PBMCs. All receptors come from a woman under 40 in good health and CMV-seropositive.

The V call is TRBV9, the J call TRBJ2-1; TRBD2 matches 10 bases. In germline, CDR1 is SGDLS, CDR2 YYNGEE. The junction had 6 bases not matched to a gene; V was cut back by 0 bases and J by 9 bases. The CDR3 is made up of 15 amino acids. The DNA of the CDR3 is TGTGCCAGCAGCGTAGAAAGCGGGAGGGCCACTGAGCAGTTCTTC. Amino acids: CASSVESGRATEQFF.

The rearrangement links TRBV5-1 to TRBJ2-6; D is unresolved. In germline, CDR1 is SGHRS, CDR2 YFSETQ. The CDR3 is 11 residues long. Trimming stripped 7 bases from V and 1 base from J, with 0 bases between. The CDR3 DNA reads TGCGCCAGCTCTGGGGCCAACGTCCTGACTTTC. The encoded protein is CASSGANVLTF.

V and J are TRBV11-2 and TRBJ1-2; D uncertain. The CDR3 is made up of 13 amino acids. The V and J ends lost 1 base and 8 bases respectively, with 11 bases between them. From germline, CDR1 is SGHAT and CDR2 FQNNGV. The DNA of the CDR3 is TGTGCCAGCAGCTTAGTATTTGGAGGAGGCTACACCTTC. Amino acids: CASSLVFGGGYTF. Supplemented by reference TRBV11-2 and TRBJ1-2, the full variable domain reads EAGVAQSPRYKIIEKRQSVAFWCNPISGHATLYWYQQILGQGPKLLIQFQNNGVVDDSQLPKDRFSAERLKGVDSTLKIQPAKLEDSAVYLCASSLVFGGGYTFGSGTRLTVV.

The chain has TRBV30 and TRBJ2-7; TRBD1 might be the D (6 bases). Deletions cut 7 bases from V and 4 bases from J, with 11 bases between. The CDR3 is made up of 11 amino acids. Germline V gene data show CDR1 as GTSNPN and CDR2 as SVGIG (reference sequence). The chain's CDR3 is CASLQGYEQYF. The CDR3 bases are TGTGCCTCGTTACAGGGATACGAGCAGTACTTC.

This rearrangement joins TRBV28 to TRBJ1-2; D is unresolved. Germline V lookup: CDR1 MDHEN, CDR2 SYDVKM. Trimming pared 5 bases from V and 8 bases from J, leaving 21 bases between. This CDR3 has 15 residues. The CDR3 nucleotides are TGTGCCAGCAGTACCCAACAGCCGCAAAGAGTCGGCTACACCTTC. Protein product: CASSTQQPQRVGYTF.

This clone was seen a single time. This chain uses TRBV11-2 with TRBJ2-1, with D hard to call. CDR3 length equals 12 residues. CDR1 is SGHAT and CDR2 is FQNNGV in the germline V gene. Deletions cut 0 bases from V and 12 bases from J, with 9 bases between. The CDR3 spells CASSLERSWQFF. The DNA of the CDR3 is TGTGCCAGCAGCTTAGAACGGAGTTGGCAGTTCTTC. Variable domain in full (rest from reference TRBV11-2 and TRBJ2-1): EAGVAQSPRYKIIEKRQSVAFWCNPISGHATLYWYQQILGQGPKLLIQFQNNGVVDDSQLPKDRFSAERLKGVDSTLKIQPAKLEDSAVYLCASSLERSWQFFGPGTRLTVL.

This chain connects TRBV7-9 to TRBJ1-1; D gene unclear. V was trimmed by 1 base and J by 3 bases, leaving 12 bases between them. Germline CDR1 SEHNR, CDR2 FQNEAQ (reference sequence). This CDR3 region has 15 residues. In DNA, the CDR3 is TGTGCCAGCAGCTTAGTTGGTGGATGGGACACTGAAGCTTTCTTT. This translates into CASSLVGGWDTEAFF.

The chain joins TRBV6-1 to TRBJ2-6, with TRBD1 matching over 7 bases. This CDR3 is 15 amino acids long. J was trimmed by 0 bases and V by 4 bases; bases with no gene match: 0. Germline V CDR1 and CDR2: MNHNS, SASEGT. The CDR3 nucleotides read TGTGCCAGCAGTGGACAGGGCTCTGGGGCCAACGTCCTGACTTTC. Translating gives CASSGQGSGANVLTF.

This chain joins TRBV29-1 and TRBJ1-1; weak D call: TRBD1 (5 bases). CDR1 and CDR2 from the germline V gene are SQVTM and ANQGSEA. V shed 1 base and J shed 1 base, with 7 bases lying between them. CDR3 length: 13 amino acids. CDR3 in amino acids: CSVEVGGNTEAFF. In DNA, the CDR3 is TGCAGCGTTGAAGTTGGGGGGAACACTGAAGCTTTCTTT.

This clone has just a few counts. The CDR3 coding sequence is TGCAGTGCTCGGCATGAGGAAGCTTTCTTT. Translation: CSARHEEAFF. The gene calls are TRBV20-1 and TRBJ1-1; D not resolved. Germline loops: CDR1 DFQATT, CDR2 SNEGSKA (reference sequence). The V and J ends lost 5 bases and 8 bases respectively, with 9 bases between them. The CDR3 is 10 residues long.

The chain couples TRBV28 to TRBJ2-7, with no clear D. CDR3 length equals 14 residues. The germline CDR1 and CDR2 sequences are MDHEN and SYDVKM. Trimming removed 3 bases from V and 7 bases from J, with 16 bases in between. CDR3 coding DNA: TGTGCCAGCAGTTTTTGGGCGGCGCCCCGAGAGCAGTACTTC. Translated: CASSFWAAPREQYF.

This clone was detected only once. The J gene is TRBJ1-1, the V gene TRBV7-3; 8 bases align to TRBD1. Germline assignment: CDR1 SGHTA and CDR2 FQGTGA. The CDR3 runs 15 residues. The V segment lost 5 bases and the J segment 1 base; nucleotides outside the gene matches: 6. CDR3 sequence (DNA): TGTGCCAGCAGCACTGCCGGGACAGGGAACACTGAAGCTTTCTTT. The encoded protein is CASSTAGTGNTEAFF.

The chain uses TRBV6-6 and TRBJ2-7, with 8 bases aligning to TRBD2. The V gene's germline CDR1 is MNHNY and CDR2 SVGAGI (reference sequence). CDR3 size: 14 residues. The trim removed 4 bases at V and 6 bases at J, leaving 8 bases unmatched. The CDR3 sequence is CASSSRSGSFEQYF. CDR3 nucleotides: TGTGCCAGCAGTTCCCGAAGCGGGAGTTTCGAGCAGTACTTC.

The chain is built from TRBV7-8 and TRBJ2-7, with D tentatively TRBD1 or TRBD2 (5 bases each). The CDR3 has 14 residues. CDR1 is SGHVS, CDR2 FQNEAQ, per germline. Trimming shortened V by 2 bases and J by 3 bases, and 11 bases separated the two germline ends. The CDR3 region has the DNA TGTGCCAGCAGCTTAACCGAGGGGAACTACGAGCAGTACTTC. This translates into CASSLTEGNYEQYF.

The chain combines TRBV7-2 with TRBJ2-7, with 10 positions matching TRBD2. The CDR3 contains 15 residues. Germline trimming cut 3 bases from V and 4 bases from J; bases unmatched to any gene: 6. Germline CDR1 reads SGHTA; CDR2 reads FQGNSA. The CDR3 nucleotides read TGTGCCAGCAGCTTGAGTAGGACTAGCGGTTACGAGCAGTACTTC. Protein: CASSLSRTSGYEQYF.

The chain links TRBV10-3 to TRBJ2-7, with 7 bases identical to TRBD1. CDR1 is ENHRY, CDR2 SYGVKD, per germline. The trim removed 4 bases at V and 3 bases at J, leaving 6 bases unmatched. This CDR3 has 14 amino acids. The CDR3 sequence is CAISGEQGNYEQYF. CDR3 coding DNA: TGTGCCATCAGTGGGGAACAGGGGAACTACGAGCAGTACTTC.